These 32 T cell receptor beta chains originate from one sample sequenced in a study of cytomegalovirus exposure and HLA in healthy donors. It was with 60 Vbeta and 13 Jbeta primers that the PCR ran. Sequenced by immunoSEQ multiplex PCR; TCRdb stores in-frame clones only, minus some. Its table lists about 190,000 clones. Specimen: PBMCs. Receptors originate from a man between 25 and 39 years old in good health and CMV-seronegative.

The CDR3 sequence: CASSLFGGATIKNIQYF. The CDR3 DNA follows: TGTGCCAGCAGCTTGTTCGGGGGGGCAACTATCAAAAACATTCAGTACTTC. The V gene is TRBV7-9, the J gene TRBJ2-4, with 8 bases matching TRBD2. The CDR3 sequence is 17 residues long. Germline loops: CDR1 SEHNR, CDR2 FQNEAQ (reference sequence). The trim removed 3 bases at V and 3 bases at J, leaving 10 bases unmatched.

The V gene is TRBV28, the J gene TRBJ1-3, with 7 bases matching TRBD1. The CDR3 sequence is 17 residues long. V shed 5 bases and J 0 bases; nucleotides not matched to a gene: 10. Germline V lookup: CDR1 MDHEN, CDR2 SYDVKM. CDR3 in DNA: TGTGCCAGCAGTCTCCTCCCGGGACAGCGCTCTGGAAACACCATATATTTT. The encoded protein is CASSLLPGQRSGNTIYF.

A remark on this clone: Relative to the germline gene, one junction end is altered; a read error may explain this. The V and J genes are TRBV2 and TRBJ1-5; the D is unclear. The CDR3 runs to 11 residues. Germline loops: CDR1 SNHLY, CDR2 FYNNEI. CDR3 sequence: CASSEARVRYF. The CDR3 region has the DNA TGTGCCAGCAGTGAAGCTCGGGTCCGCTATTTT. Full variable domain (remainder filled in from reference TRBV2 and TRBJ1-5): EPEVTQTPSHQVTQMGQEVILRCVPISNHLYFYWYRQILGQKVEFLVSFYNNEISEKSEIFDDQFSVERPDGSNFTLKIRSTKLEDSAMYFCASSEARVRYFGDGTRLSIL.

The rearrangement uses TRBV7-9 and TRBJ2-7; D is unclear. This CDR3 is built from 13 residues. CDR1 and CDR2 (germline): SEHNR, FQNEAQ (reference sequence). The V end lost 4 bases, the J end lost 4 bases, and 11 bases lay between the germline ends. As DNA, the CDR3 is TGTGCCAGCAGCTCAGTCTGGTCGTACGAGCAGTACTTC. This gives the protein CASSSVWSYEQYF.

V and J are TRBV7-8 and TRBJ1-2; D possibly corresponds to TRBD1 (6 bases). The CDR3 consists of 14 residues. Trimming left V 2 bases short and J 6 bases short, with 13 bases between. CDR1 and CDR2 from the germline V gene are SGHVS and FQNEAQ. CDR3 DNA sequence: TGTGCCAGCAGCTTATTCAGGGGACGGGATGGCTACACCTTC. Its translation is CASSLFRGRDGYTF.

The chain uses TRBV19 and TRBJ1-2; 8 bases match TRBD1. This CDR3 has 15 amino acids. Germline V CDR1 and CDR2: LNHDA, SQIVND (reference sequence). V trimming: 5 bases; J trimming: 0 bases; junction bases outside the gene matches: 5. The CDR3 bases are TGTGCCAGTAGTCTCCCAGGGGGCGCTAACTATGGCTACACCTTC. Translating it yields CASSLPGGANYGYTF.

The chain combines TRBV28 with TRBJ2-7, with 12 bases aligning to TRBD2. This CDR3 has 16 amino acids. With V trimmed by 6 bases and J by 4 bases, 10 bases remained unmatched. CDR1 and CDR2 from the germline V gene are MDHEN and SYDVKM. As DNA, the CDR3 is TGTGCCAGCAGCTCACCCATACTAGCGGGGGGTTACGAGCAGTACTTC. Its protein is CASSSPILAGGYEQYF.

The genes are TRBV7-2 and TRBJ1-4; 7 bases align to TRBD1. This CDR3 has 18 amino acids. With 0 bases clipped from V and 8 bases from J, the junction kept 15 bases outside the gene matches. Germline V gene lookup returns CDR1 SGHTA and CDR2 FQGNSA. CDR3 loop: CASSLAPPTTGLNEKLFF. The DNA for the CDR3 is TGTGCCAGCAGCTTAGCCCCACCTACGACAGGGTTGAACGAAAAACTGTTTTTT.

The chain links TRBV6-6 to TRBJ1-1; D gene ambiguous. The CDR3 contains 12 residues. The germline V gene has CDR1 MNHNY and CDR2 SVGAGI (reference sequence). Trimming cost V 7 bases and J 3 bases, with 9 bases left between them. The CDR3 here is CASTPYYTEAFF. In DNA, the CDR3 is TGTGCCAGCACCCCGTATTACACTGAAGCTTTCTTT.

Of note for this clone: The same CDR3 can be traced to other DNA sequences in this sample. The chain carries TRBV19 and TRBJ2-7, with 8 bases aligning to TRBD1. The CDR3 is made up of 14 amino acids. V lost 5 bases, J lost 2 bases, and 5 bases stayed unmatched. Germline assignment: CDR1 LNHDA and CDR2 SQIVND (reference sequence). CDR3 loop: CASSPRTGTYEQYF. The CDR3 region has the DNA TGTGCCAGTAGTCCTCGGACAGGGACCTACGAGCAGTACTTC.

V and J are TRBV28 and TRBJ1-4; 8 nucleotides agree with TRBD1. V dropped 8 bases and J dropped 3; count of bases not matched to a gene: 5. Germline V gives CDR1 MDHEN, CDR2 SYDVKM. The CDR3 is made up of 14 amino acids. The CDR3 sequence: CASSTQGANEKLFF. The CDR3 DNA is TGTGCCAGCTCAACACAGGGGGCTAATGAAAAACTGTTTTTT.

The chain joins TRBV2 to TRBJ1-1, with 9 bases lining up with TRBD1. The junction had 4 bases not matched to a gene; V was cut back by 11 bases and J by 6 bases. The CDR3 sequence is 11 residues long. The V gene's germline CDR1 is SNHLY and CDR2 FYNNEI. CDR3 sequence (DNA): TGTGCCGTACAGGGGGCACCTGAAGCTTTCTTT. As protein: CAVQGAPEAFF. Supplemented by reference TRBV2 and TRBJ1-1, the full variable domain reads EPEVTQTPSHQVTQMGQEVILRCVPISNHLYFYWYRQILGQKVEFLVSFYNNEISEKSEIFDDQFSVERPDGSNFTLKIRSTKLEDSAMYFCAVQGAPEAFFGQGTRLTVV.

CDR3 in amino acids: CASSLGRGGITDTQYF. The DNA for the CDR3 is TGTGCCAGCAGCTTAGGGCGGGGAGGAATCACAGATACGCAGTATTTT. The genes are TRBV7-2 and TRBJ2-3, with D perhaps matching TRBD2 (6 bases). The germline V gene has CDR1 SGHTA and CDR2 FQGNSA. V was trimmed by 1 base and J by 2 bases, leaving 13 bases between them. This CDR3 spans 16 amino acids.

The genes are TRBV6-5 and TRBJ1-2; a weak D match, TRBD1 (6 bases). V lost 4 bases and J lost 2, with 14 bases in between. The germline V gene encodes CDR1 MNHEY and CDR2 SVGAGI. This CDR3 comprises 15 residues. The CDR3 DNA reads TGTGCCAGCAGTTTTGGCGACAGGAGGAACTATGGCTACACCTTC. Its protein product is CASSFGDRRNYGYTF.

The CDR3 loop reads CASSQDFGVGANVLTF. Here the CDR3 DNA reads TGCGCCAGCAGCCAAGACTTCGGGGTTGGGGCCAACGTCCTGACTTTC. V gene TRBV4-3 combines with J gene TRBJ2-6, with D perhaps matching TRBD2 (5 bases). The V gene's germline CDR1 is LGHNA and CDR2 YSLEER. The CDR3 consists of 16 residues. Trimming cost V 0 bases and J 3 bases, with 9 bases left between them.

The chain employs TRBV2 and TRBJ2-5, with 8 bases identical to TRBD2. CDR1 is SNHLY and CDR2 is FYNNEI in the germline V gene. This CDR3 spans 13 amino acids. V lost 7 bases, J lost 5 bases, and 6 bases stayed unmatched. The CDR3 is CASKDGGGETQYF. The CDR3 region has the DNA TGTGCCAGCAAGGACGGCGGGGGGGAGACCCAGTACTTC.

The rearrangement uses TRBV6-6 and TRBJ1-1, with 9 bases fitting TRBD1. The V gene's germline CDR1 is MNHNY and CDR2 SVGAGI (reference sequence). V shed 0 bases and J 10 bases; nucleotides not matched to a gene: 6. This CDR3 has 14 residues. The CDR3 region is CASSYSINRGRAFF. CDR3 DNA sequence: TGTGCCAGCAGTTACTCCATTAACAGGGGGCGAGCTTTCTTT.

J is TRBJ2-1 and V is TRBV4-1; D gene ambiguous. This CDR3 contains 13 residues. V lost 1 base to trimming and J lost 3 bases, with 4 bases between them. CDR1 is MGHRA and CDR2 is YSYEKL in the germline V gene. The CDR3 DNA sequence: TGCGCCAGCAGCCAAGCCGGCTACAATGAGCAGTTCTTC. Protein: CASSQAGYNEQFF.

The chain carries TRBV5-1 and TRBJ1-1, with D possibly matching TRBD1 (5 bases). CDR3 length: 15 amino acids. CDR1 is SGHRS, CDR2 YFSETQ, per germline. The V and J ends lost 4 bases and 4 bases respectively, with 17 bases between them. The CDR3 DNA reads TGCGCCAGCAGCCTCCGTCCGGGGGAGGTCACTGAAGCTTTCTTT. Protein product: CASSLRPGEVTEAFF.

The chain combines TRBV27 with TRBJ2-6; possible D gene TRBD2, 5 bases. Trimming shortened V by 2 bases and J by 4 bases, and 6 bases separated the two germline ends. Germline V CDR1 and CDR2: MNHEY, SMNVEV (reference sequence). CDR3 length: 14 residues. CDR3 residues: CASSLGSGANVLTF. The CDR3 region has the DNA TGTGCCAGCAGTTTAGGGAGCGGGGCCAACGTCCTGACTTTC. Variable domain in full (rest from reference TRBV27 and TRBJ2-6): EAQVTQNPRYLITVTGKKLTVTCSQNMNHEYMSWYRQDPGLGLRQIYYSMNVEVTDKGDVPEGYKVSRKEKRNFPLILESPSPNQTSLYFCASSLGSGANVLTFGAGSRLTVL.

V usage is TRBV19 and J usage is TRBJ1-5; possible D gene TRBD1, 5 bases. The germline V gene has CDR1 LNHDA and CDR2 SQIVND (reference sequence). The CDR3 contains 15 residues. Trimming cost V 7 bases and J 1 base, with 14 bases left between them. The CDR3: CASKRGIGSNQPQHF. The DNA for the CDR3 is TGTGCCAGTAAAAGGGGCATTGGAAGCAATCAGCCCCAGCATTTT.

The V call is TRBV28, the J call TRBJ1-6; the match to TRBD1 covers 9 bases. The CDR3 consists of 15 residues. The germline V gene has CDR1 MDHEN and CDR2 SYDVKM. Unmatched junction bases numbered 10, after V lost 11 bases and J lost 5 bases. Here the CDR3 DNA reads TGTGCCCACAGACAGGGGGGTGCTGATAATTCACCCCTCCACTTT. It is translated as CAHRQGGADNSPLHF.

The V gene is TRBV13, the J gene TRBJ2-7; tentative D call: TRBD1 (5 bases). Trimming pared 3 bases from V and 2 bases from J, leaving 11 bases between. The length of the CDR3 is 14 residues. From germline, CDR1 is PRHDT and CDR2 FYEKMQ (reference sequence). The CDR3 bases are TGTGCCAGCAGCTTTGCTGACAGAGCCTACGAGCAGTACTTC. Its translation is CASSFADRAYEQYF.

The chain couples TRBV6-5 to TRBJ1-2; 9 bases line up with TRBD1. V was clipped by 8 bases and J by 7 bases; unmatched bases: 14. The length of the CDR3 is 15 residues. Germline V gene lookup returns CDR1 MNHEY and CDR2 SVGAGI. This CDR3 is CASRTGGAGTSGYTF. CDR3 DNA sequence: TGTGCCAGCCGTACAGGGGGCGCAGGAACCTCTGGCTACACCTTC.

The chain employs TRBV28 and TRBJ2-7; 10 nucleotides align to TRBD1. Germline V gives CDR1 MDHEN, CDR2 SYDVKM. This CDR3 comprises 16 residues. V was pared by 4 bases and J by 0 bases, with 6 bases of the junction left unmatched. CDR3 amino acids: CASSSPGQGTSYEQYF. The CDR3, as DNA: TGTGCCAGCAGTTCTCCGGGACAGGGGACCTCCTACGAGCAGTACTTC.

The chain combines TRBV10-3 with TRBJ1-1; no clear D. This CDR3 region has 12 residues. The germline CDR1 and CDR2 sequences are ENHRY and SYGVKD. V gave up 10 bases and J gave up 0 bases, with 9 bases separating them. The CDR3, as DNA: TGTGCCACCGACGGGGTGAACACTGAAGCTTTCTTT. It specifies CATDGVNTEAFF.

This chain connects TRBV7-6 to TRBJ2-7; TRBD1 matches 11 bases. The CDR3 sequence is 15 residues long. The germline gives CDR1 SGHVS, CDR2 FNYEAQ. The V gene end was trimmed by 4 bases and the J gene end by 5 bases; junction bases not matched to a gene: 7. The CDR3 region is CASSSRTGGWDEQYF. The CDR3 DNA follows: TGTGCCAGCAGCTCCCGGACAGGGGGCTGGGACGAGCAGTACTTC.

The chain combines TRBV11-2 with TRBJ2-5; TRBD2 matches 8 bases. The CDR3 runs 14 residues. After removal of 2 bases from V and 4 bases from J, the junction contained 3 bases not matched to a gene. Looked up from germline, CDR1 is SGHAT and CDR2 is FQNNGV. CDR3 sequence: CASSLSGSGETQYF. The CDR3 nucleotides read TGTGCCAGCAGCTTAAGCGGGAGTGGAGAGACCCAGTACTTC.

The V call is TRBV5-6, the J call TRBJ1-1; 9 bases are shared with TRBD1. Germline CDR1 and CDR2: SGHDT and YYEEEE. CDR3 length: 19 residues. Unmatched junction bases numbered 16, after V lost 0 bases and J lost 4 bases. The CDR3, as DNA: TGTGCCAGCAGCTTGGCTTTAGGGGGACAGGGTTTAAAGGGCACTGAAGCTTTCTTT. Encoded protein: CASSLALGGQGLKGTEAFF.

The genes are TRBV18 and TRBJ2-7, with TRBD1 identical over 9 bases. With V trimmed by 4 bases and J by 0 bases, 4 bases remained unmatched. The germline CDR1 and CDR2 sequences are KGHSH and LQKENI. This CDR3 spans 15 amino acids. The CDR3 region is CASSQVTGGSYEQYF. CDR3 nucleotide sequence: TGTGCCAGCTCACAGGTGACAGGGGGCTCCTACGAGCAGTACTTC.

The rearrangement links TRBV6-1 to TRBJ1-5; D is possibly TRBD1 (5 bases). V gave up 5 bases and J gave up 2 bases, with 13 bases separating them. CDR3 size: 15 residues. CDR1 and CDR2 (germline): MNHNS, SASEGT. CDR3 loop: CASSIVGDGNQPQHF. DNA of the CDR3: TGTGCCAGCAGTATAGTAGGGGATGGCAATCAGCCCCAGCATTTT.

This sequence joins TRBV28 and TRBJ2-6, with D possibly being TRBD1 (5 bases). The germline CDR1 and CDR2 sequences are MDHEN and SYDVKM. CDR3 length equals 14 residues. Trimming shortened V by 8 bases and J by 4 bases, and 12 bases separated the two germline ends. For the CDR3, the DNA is TGTGCCAGCGGAACAGGTGCCGGGGCCAACGTCCTGACTTTC. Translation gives CASGTGAGANVLTF. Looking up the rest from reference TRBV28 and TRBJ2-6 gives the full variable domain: DVKVTQSSRYLVKRTGEKVFLECVQDMDHENMFWYRQDPGLGLRLIYFSYDVKMKEKGDIPEGYSVSREKKERFSLILESASTNQTSMYLCASGTGAGANVLTFGAGSRLTVL.